Listed below are T cell receptor beta chains from one sample, sequenced in a study of OX40 agonist ivuxolimab in advanced cancers. Some clones are missing from TCRdb's copy, which holds only in-frame ones; the method was immunoSEQ multiplex PCR. In the table there are around 53,000 clones, around nine tenths of which are singletons. This sample comprised CD4+ or CD8+ T cells sorted from blood, obtained in a trial of the OX40 agonist ivuxolimab. These receptors were obtained from an adult with an advanced solid tumor such as melanoma, head and neck, liver or kidney cancer. Each CDR3 is given with its conserved first and last residue. Each record gives: D gene, J gene, V gene, clone size, CDR3 protein, CDR3 DNA. D genes are given only for firm matches. Clone size, where shown, is once, few, many, or a class for clones that have expanded.

d_call: TRBD2
j_call: TRBJ2-3
v_call: TRBV19
clone_size: .
cdr3_aa: CASSRRSGSSTDTQYF
cdr3_nt: TGTGCCAGTAGTCGGCGAAGCGGGAGTAGCACAGATACGCAGTATTTT

d_call: .
j_call: TRBJ2-7
v_call: TRBV27
clone_size: .
cdr3_aa: CAKGRARLMGEQYF
cdr3_nt: TGTGCAAAAGGGAGAGCCCGACTTATGGGAGAGCAGTACTTC

d_call: .
j_call: TRBJ2-7
v_call: TRBV29-1
clone_size: .
cdr3_aa: CSAWANSYEQYF
cdr3_nt: TGCAGCGCCTGGGCCAATTCCTACGAGCAGTACTTC

d_call: .
j_call: TRBJ1-5
v_call: TRBV28
clone_size: .
cdr3_aa: CASSFATRSNQPQHF
cdr3_nt: TGTGCCAGCAGTTTTGCCACAAGAAGCAATCAGCCCCAGCATTTT

d_call: TRBD1
j_call: TRBJ2-2
v_call: TRBV19
clone_size: .
cdr3_aa: CASSAGTVGELFF
cdr3_nt: TGTGCCAGTAGTGCCGGGACAGTCGGGGAGCTGTTTTTT

d_call: TRBD2
j_call: TRBJ2-3
v_call: TRBV5-1
clone_size: .
cdr3_aa: CASSLATSTPGAGNTDTQYF
cdr3_nt: TGCGCCAGCAGCTTGGCCACTTCGACCCCGGGAGCGGGGAACACAGATACGCAGTATTTT

d_call: .
j_call: TRBJ1-1
v_call: TRBV19
clone_size: .
cdr3_aa: CASSVTALPVGAFF
cdr3_nt: TGTGCCAGTAGTGTAACAGCTCTCCCAGTCGGGGCTTTCTTT

d_call: .
j_call: TRBJ2-2
v_call: TRBV25-1
clone_size: once
cdr3_aa: CASSVMGTGELFF
cdr3_nt: TGTGCCAGCAGTGTTATGGGAACCGGGGAGCTGTTTTTT

d_call: TRBD1
j_call: TRBJ2-5
v_call: TRBV18
clone_size: .
cdr3_aa: CASSPPVGGQGGETQYF
cdr3_nt: TGTGCCAGCTCACCCCCGGTCGGGGGACAGGGCGGAGAGACCCAGTACTTC

d_call: .
j_call: TRBJ2-1
v_call: TRBV30
clone_size: once
cdr3_aa: CVSDYRGRGQNNEQFF
cdr3_nt: TGTGTCAGTGATTACCGAGGCAGGGGACAAAACAATGAGCAGTTCTTC

d_call: TRBD2
j_call: TRBJ2-7
v_call: TRBV5-1
clone_size: .
cdr3_aa: CASSLGGAGVIEQYF
cdr3_nt: TGCGCCAGCAGCTTGGGGGGAGCGGGAGTCATCGAGCAGTACTTC

d_call: TRBD1
j_call: TRBJ2-3
v_call: TRBV29-1
clone_size: .
cdr3_aa: CSVVGQGAGTQYF
cdr3_nt: TGCAGCGTTGTAGGGCAGGGGGCGGGTACGCAGTATTTT

d_call: .
j_call: TRBJ2-7
v_call: TRBV7-9
clone_size: .
cdr3_aa: CASSLSSRGREQYF
cdr3_nt: TGTGCCAGCAGCCTCAGCTCCCGGGGGCGCGAGCAGTACTTC

d_call: TRBD1
j_call: TRBJ1-5
v_call: TRBV7-9
clone_size: .
cdr3_aa: CASSPGTGDYQPQHF
cdr3_nt: TGTGCCAGCAGCCCAGGGACAGGGGACTATCAGCCCCAGCATTTT

d_call: TRBD1
j_call: TRBJ2-7
v_call: TRBV5-1
clone_size: .
cdr3_aa: CASSWRQGPSDEQYF
cdr3_nt: TGCGCCAGCAGCTGGCGACAGGGGCCCTCGGACGAGCAGTACTTC

d_call: .
j_call: TRBJ2-3
v_call: TRBV11-3
clone_size: .
cdr3_aa: CASSKGEITDTQYF
cdr3_nt: TGTGCCAGCAGCAAAGGGGAGATCACAGATACGCAGTATTTT

d_call: TRBD2
j_call: TRBJ2-7
v_call: TRBV11-2
clone_size: .
cdr3_aa: CASSRTSGRGYEQYF
cdr3_nt: TGTGCCAGCAGCCGGACTAGCGGGAGGGGATACGAGCAGTACTTC

d_call: .
j_call: TRBJ2-1
v_call: TRBV7-3
clone_size: .
cdr3_aa: CASSETTDNEQFF
cdr3_nt: TGTGCCAGCAGTGAGACTACGGACAATGAGCAGTTCTTC

d_call: .
j_call: TRBJ2-3
v_call: TRBV7-9
clone_size: once
cdr3_aa: CASSPTRNTDTQYF
cdr3_nt: TGTGCCAGCAGCCCGACTAGGAACACAGATACGCAGTATTTT

d_call: TRBD1
j_call: TRBJ2-2
v_call: TRBV15
clone_size: few
cdr3_aa: CATSSPPGTGTIGELFF
cdr3_nt: TGTGCCACCAGCAGCCCCCCCGGGACAGGGACGATCGGGGAGCTGTTTTTT

d_call: .
j_call: TRBJ2-3
v_call: TRBV5-6
clone_size: .
cdr3_aa: CASSLVDLFTDTQYF
cdr3_nt: TGTGCCAGCAGCTTGGTGGACCTTTTCACAGATACGCAGTATTTT

d_call: TRBD2
j_call: TRBJ2-5
v_call: TRBV15
clone_size: .
cdr3_aa: CATSRDRTSGTGKTQYF
cdr3_nt: TGTGCCACCAGCAGAGATCGTACTAGCGGGACGGGGAAGACCCAGTACTTC

d_call: .
j_call: TRBJ2-2
v_call: TRBV18
clone_size: .
cdr3_aa: CASSPGLHGELFF
cdr3_nt: TGTGCCAGCTCACCGGGACTCCACGGGGAGCTGTTTTTT

d_call: TRBD1
j_call: TRBJ1-2
v_call: TRBV11-2
clone_size: few
cdr3_aa: CASSSDRGLYGYTF
cdr3_nt: TGTGCCAGCAGCTCGGACAGGGGGCTCTATGGCTACACCTTC

d_call: .
j_call: TRBJ2-7
v_call: TRBV28
clone_size: .
cdr3_aa: CASSFYGISYEQYF
cdr3_nt: TGTGCCAGCAGTTTTTACGGCATTTCCTACGAGCAGTACTTC

d_call: .
j_call: TRBJ1-3
v_call: TRBV14
clone_size: .
cdr3_aa: CASSQGTTSGNTIYF
cdr3_nt: TGTGCCAGCAGCCAAGGAACCACTTCTGGAAACACCATATATTTT

d_call: .
j_call: TRBJ2-5
v_call: TRBV2
clone_size: .
cdr3_aa: CASSRSREETQYF
cdr3_nt: TGTGCCAGCAGTCGTAGCCGCGAAGAGACCCAGTACTTC

d_call: TRBD1
j_call: TRBJ2-2
v_call: TRBV11-2
clone_size: .
cdr3_aa: CASSLALTGGTKTGELFF
cdr3_nt: TGTGCCAGCAGCTTAGCCCTAACAGGGGGAACGAAAACCGGGGAGCTGTTTTTT

d_call: .
j_call: TRBJ1-1
v_call: TRBV19
clone_size: .
cdr3_aa: CASSTSIEAFF
cdr3_nt: TGTGCCAGTAGTACCTCGATTGAAGCTTTCTTT

d_call: .
j_call: TRBJ2-7
v_call: TRBV7-9
clone_size: .
cdr3_aa: CASSLDQPWDEQYF
cdr3_nt: TGTGCCAGCAGCCTAGACCAGCCCTGGGACGAGCAGTACTTC

d_call: .
j_call: TRBJ2-5
v_call: TRBV19
clone_size: .
cdr3_aa: CASSGRKFEETQYF
cdr3_nt: TGTGCCAGTAGTGGCCGAAAGTTCGAAGAGACCCAGTACTTC

d_call: .
j_call: TRBJ2-3
v_call: TRBV6-1
clone_size: .
cdr3_aa: CASSARRRVGGSTDTQYF
cdr3_nt: TGTGCCAGCAGTGCCCGCCGGAGGGTGGGAGGAAGCACAGATACGCAGTATTTT

d_call: TRBD2
j_call: TRBJ2-7
v_call: TRBV4-2
clone_size: .
cdr3_aa: CASSQDRMGGRVEQYF
cdr3_nt: TGTGCCAGCAGCCAAGATCGCATGGGCGGGAGGGTCGAGCAGTACTTC

d_call: TRBD1
j_call: TRBJ1-2
v_call: TRBV18
clone_size: once
cdr3_aa: CASSPTTGNGYTF
cdr3_nt: TGTGCCAGCTCACCGACGACAGGGAATGGCTACACCTTC

d_call: TRBD2
j_call: TRBJ2-5
v_call: TRBV4-1
clone_size: .
cdr3_aa: CASSQVAGETQYF
cdr3_nt: TGCGCCAGCAGCCAAGTAGCGGGAGAGACCCAGTACTTC